The 5 T cell receptor beta chains in this list originate from one sample, sequenced in a study of early T cells in non-severe SARS-CoV-2 infection. TCRdb re-called the 5' RACE reads with MiXCR, one entry per CDR3 protein. The repertoire has about 27,000 distinct CDR3 sequences, roughly 5.6% of them found once; the top ten carry 0.8% to 1%. Source material: whole blood. Source of these receptors: an adult who was a healthcare worker with PCR-confirmed SARS-CoV-2 infection or an uninfected control (not recorded which).

This chain links TRBV2 with TRBJ1-4; D unresolved. This CDR3 has 12 residues. CDR1 and CDR2 (germline): SNHLY, FYNNEI. V lost 0 bases and J lost 7, with 3 bases in between. The CDR3 is CASSEAGEKLFF. CDR3 DNA sequence: TGTGCCAGCAGTGAAGCGGGTGAAAAACTGTTTTTT.

This clonotype was seen a few times. V usage is TRBV28 and J usage is TRBJ1-1; D remains unclear. Trimming took off 5 bases at V and 0 bases at J, with 13 bases between the two ends. This CDR3 region has 15 residues. Per germline, CDR1 MDHEN and CDR2 SYDVKM. The CDR3 DNA reads TGTGCCAGCAGTCCCCCCAACGGTGTGAACACTGAAGCTTTCTTT. Its protein is CASSPPNGVNTEAFF.

This clonotype was recorded at least ten times. The genes are TRBV9 and TRBJ2-1; D remains ambiguous. V was cut by 0 bases and J by 5 bases, with 9 bases left in between. CDR1 and CDR2 (germline): SGDLS, YYNGEE. The CDR3 runs 14 residues. This chain's CDR3 is CASSVELRNNEQFF. The CDR3 DNA reads TGTGCCAGCAGCGTAGAGTTGCGGAACAATGAGCAGTTCTTC.

This clonotype was observed at least ten times. This sequence joins TRBV7-9 and TRBJ2-1, with 7 bases aligning to TRBD1. The CDR3 contains 16 residues. V shed 4 bases, J shed 7 bases, and the junction held 13 bases outside the gene matches. Germline V gene lookup returns CDR1 SEHNR and CDR2 FQNEAQ (reference sequence). Here the CDR3 DNA reads TGTGCCAGCAGCTCAACGGGTGGGGACAGAACGAATGAGCAGTTCTTC. Protein: CASSSTGGDRTNEQFF.

This clonotype has more than one count but fewer than ten. This chain's CDR3 is CASSYRGLSVREQFF. CDR3 DNA sequence: TGTGCCAGCAGTTACCGTGGCCTGTCCGTACGTGAGCAGTTCTTC. The V and J genes are TRBV6-2 or TRBV6-3 and TRBJ2-1; no definite D call. The CDR3 runs 15 residues. Per the germline V gene, CDR1 is MNHEY and CDR2 is SVGEGT. V was cut by 2 bases and J by 9 bases, with 17 bases left in between.